This passage covers 19 T cell receptor beta chains from one sample sequenced in a study of shared clonotypes between healthy human individuals. Libraries were prepared by immunoSEQ multiplex PCR; TCRdb keeps only in-frame clonotypes and omits some of them. Among approximately 440,000 clones listed, around 77% were seen once. The sample consisted of PBMCs. These receptors originate from a woman in her 40s in good health. Some clones in this sample may be carry-over from other donors' samples.

The chain couples TRBV6-4 to TRBJ2-6; D call uncertain. CDR1 and CDR2 from the germline V gene are MRHNA and SNTAGT. This CDR3 contains 15 residues. V was pared by 3 bases and J by 1 base, with 7 bases between. The CDR3 DNA reads TGTGCCAGCAGTGAATTGGCATCTGGGGCCAACGTCCTGACTTTC. This encodes CASSELASGANVLTF.

The genes are TRBV29-1 and TRBJ2-2; a weak D match, TRBD2 (5 bases). Germline V lookup: CDR1 SQVTM, CDR2 ANQGSEA. The CDR3 loop spans 13 amino acids. Trimming took 3 bases from V and 2 from J, leaving 7 bases between them. CDR3 amino acids: CSVDSANTGELFF. Written as DNA, the CDR3 is TGCAGCGTTGATAGCGCTAACACCGGGGAGCTGTTTTTT.

The chain recombines TRBV5-1 with TRBJ2-1; 9 bases are a match to TRBD2. The germline CDR1 and CDR2 sequences are SGHRS and YFSETQ. The CDR3 consists of 15 residues. Trimming at V came to 0 bases and at J to 4 bases, leaving 2 bases not matched to a gene. The CDR3: CASSLGSGSYNEQFF. The CDR3 DNA reads as TGCGCCAGCAGCTTGGGTAGCGGGAGTTACAATGAGCAGTTCTTC.

CDR3 nucleotides: TGCGCCAGCAGCCAAGATTTAGCGGGAGGAGGAGAGACCCAGTACTTC. Encoded protein: CASSQDLAGGGETQYF. The V gene is TRBV4-3, the J gene TRBJ2-5; 10 bases match TRBD2. The CDR3 totals 16 residues. Germline V gene data show CDR1 as LGHNA and CDR2 as YSLEER. V lost 0 bases, J lost 4 bases, and 5 bases stayed unmatched.

This clone was recorded at least ten times. V and J are TRBV28 and TRBJ2-1; TRBD2 agrees at 11 bases. Losses at the gene ends were 7 bases for V and 6 bases for J; bases not matched to a gene: 11. Germline loops: CDR1 MDHEN, CDR2 SYDVKM. The CDR3 spans 16 residues. The CDR3 protein is CASTLSGRAPGNEQFF. CDR3 nucleotides: TGTGCCAGCACCCTTAGCGGGAGGGCTCCTGGCAATGAGCAGTTCTTC.

The chain is built from TRBV7-3 and TRBJ1-2; 7 positions agree with TRBD1. J lost 2 bases, V lost 7 bases, and 7 bases had no gene match. This CDR3 contains 14 residues. Germline V lookup: CDR1 SGHTA, CDR2 FQGTGA. The CDR3: CASNTPTGNYGYTF. DNA of the CDR3: TGTGCCAGCAACACCCCGACAGGGAACTATGGCTACACCTTC.

V usage is TRBV28 and J usage is TRBJ1-2, with a weak D call TRBD1 (5 bases). Trimming shortened V by 5 bases and J by 6 bases, and 16 bases separated the two germline ends. Germline lookup yields CDR1 MDHEN and CDR2 SYDVKM. This CDR3 spans 14 amino acids. The CDR3 nucleotides read TGTGCCAGCAGTCCGAATCCAGGGTGGAATGGCTACACCTTC. It is translated as CASSPNPGWNGYTF.

This clone was recorded a few times. The V and J genes are TRBV10-3 and TRBJ1-5; 9 bases match TRBD1. The CDR3 covers 15 residues. V was pared by 3 bases and J by 6 bases, with 6 bases of the junction left unmatched. Germline V lookup: CDR1 ENHRY, CDR2 SYGVKD. CDR3 bases: TGTGCCATCAGTGACCCGGACAGGGGTGGTCAGCCCCAGCATTTT. It is translated as CAISDPDRGGQPQHF.

This clone was detected only once. The chain joins TRBV7-9 to TRBJ1-2; no definite D call. Trimming cost V 5 bases and J 3 bases, with 13 bases left between them. CDR1 is SEHNR, CDR2 FQNEAQ, per germline (reference sequence). The CDR3 has 14 residues. The CDR3 region is CASSHGGQYYGYTF. The CDR3 coding sequence is TGTGCCAGCAGCCACGGTGGGCAGTACTATGGCTACACCTTC.

The V gene is TRBV10-1, the J gene TRBJ2-2; weak D call: TRBD2 (7 bases). Germline loops: CDR1 WNHNN, CDR2 SYGVQD (reference sequence). V lost 5 bases and J lost 7, with 11 bases in between. The CDR3 totals 13 residues. CDR3: CASSRGADGELFF. CDR3 sequence (DNA): TGCGCCAGCAGTCGGGGGGCGGACGGGGAGCTGTTTTTT.

This rearrangement joins TRBV6-6 to TRBJ2-7; 7 nucleotides agree with TRBD1. CDR1 and CDR2 from the germline V gene are MNHNY and SVGAGI (reference sequence). Trimming at V came to 0 bases and at J to 5 bases, leaving 4 bases not matched to a gene. The length of the CDR3 is 14 residues. CDR3 in DNA: TGTGCCAGCAGTTACTCGACAGGGTTCCACGAGCAGTACTTC. Protein sequence: CASSYSTGFHEQYF.

The CDR3 region is CASSRTPGDNQPQHF. The CDR3 bases are TGTGCCAGCAGCCGTACCCCAGGGGACAATCAGCCCCAGCATTTT. The V call is TRBV4-2, the J call TRBJ1-5, with D perhaps matching TRBD1 (6 bases). Per the germline V gene, CDR1 is LGHNA and CDR2 is YNFKEQ. V was clipped by 4 bases and J by 3 bases, with 13 bases between them. The CDR3 sequence is 15 residues long.

In its sample, this clone was seen many times. CDR3 sequence reads: CASSYGGGIHNSPLHF. For the CDR3, the DNA is TGTGCCAGCAGTTACGGGGGTGGGATCCATAATTCACCCCTCCACTTT. The rearrangement joins TRBV6-5 to TRBJ1-6; tentatively, D is TRBD1 (5 bases). The V end lost 2 bases, the J end lost 5 bases, and 13 bases lay between the germline ends. This CDR3 has 16 residues. The germline V gene encodes CDR1 MNHEY and CDR2 SVGAGI.

The J gene is TRBJ2-5, the V gene TRBV5-8; D remains ambiguous. The V end was cut by 0 bases, the J end by 7 bases, with 13 bases between. CDR3 length equals 14 residues. Per the germline V gene, CDR1 is SGHTS and CDR2 is YDEGEE. The CDR3 region is CASSLAERKGTQYF. The CDR3 bases are TGTGCCAGCAGCTTGGCCGAACGGAAAGGGACCCAGTACTTC.

This clone was found once. V usage is TRBV15 and J usage is TRBJ2-1; TRBD2 matches 8 bases. This CDR3 spans 16 amino acids. Germline V gives CDR1 LNHNV, CDR2 YYDKDF (reference sequence). V shed 0 bases, J shed 3 bases, and the junction held 4 bases outside the gene matches. The DNA of the CDR3 is TGTGCCACCAGCAGAGAACGAACTAGCGGCTACAATGAGCAGTTCTTC. It is translated as CATSRERTSGYNEQFF.

As for this clone: A read error is the likely source, as a far larger clone sits one nucleotide away. This CDR3 fails to terminate in the conserved phenylalanine or tryptophan, so it likely reflects a read error. The chain carries TRBV23-1 and TRBJ2-7; 7 bases match TRBD1. TRBV23-1 is an ORF; its function is uncertain. Losses at the gene ends were 3 bases for V and 4 bases for J; bases not matched to a gene: 6. The CDR3 loop spans 14 amino acids. Here the CDR3 DNA reads TGCGCCAGCAGTCACCCAGGGGGTGGGTACGAGCAGTACCTC. Protein product: CASSHPGGGYEQYL.

The sample holds one count of this clone. In nucleotides, the CDR3 is TGTGCCAGCAGTCCCAGACTCGTCTCGGAGACCCAGTACTTC. This encodes CASSPRLVSETQYF. The rearrangement uses TRBV28 and TRBJ2-5; D is ambiguous. The V gene's germline CDR1 is MDHEN and CDR2 SYDVKM. Trimming cost V 5 bases and J 5 bases, with 15 bases left between them. The CDR3 is 14 amino acids.

J is TRBJ1-1 and V is TRBV2; D gene unclear. The CDR3 totals 13 residues. V was trimmed by 3 bases and J by 2 bases, leaving 7 bases between them. CDR1 SNHLY and CDR2 FYNNEI come from the germline V gene. Here the CDR3 reads CASSEVENTEAFF. In DNA form, the CDR3 reads TGTGCCAGCAGTGAGGTAGAAAACACTGAAGCTTTCTTT.

The chain links TRBV5-1 to TRBJ2-7, with D tentatively TRBD1 (5 bases). From germline, CDR1 is SGHRS and CDR2 YFSETQ. The CDR3 runs 15 residues. V lost 5 bases to trimming and J lost 0 bases, with 15 bases between them. CDR3 sequence reads: CASSPDSRLSYEQYF. CDR3 bases: TGCGCCAGCAGTCCCGACAGTCGTCTCTCCTACGAGCAGTACTTC.